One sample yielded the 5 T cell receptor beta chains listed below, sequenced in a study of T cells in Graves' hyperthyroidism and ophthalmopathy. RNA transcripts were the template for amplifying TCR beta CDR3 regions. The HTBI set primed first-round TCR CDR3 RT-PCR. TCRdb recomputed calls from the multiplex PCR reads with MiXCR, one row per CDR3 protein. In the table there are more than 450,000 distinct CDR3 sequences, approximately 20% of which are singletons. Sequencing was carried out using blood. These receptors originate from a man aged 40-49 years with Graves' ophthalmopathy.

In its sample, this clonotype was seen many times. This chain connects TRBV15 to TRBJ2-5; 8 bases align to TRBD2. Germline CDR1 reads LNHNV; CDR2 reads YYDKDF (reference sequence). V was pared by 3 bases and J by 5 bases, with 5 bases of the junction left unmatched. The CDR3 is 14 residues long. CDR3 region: CATSRTGTRETQYF. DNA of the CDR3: TGTGCCACCAGCAGGACCGGGACTAGGGAGACCCAGTACTTC.

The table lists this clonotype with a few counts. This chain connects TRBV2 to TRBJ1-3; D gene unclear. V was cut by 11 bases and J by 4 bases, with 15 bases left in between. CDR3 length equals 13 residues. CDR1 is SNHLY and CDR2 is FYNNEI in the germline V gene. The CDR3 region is CASCLSAGNTIYF. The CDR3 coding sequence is TGTGCCTCTTGTCTCAGCGCGGGAAACACCATATATTTT. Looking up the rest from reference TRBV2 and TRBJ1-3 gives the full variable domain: EPEVTQTPSHQVTQMGQEVILRCVPISNHLYFYWYRQILGQKVEFLVSFYNNEISEKSEIFDDQFSVERPDGSNFTLKIRSTKLEDSAMYFCASCLSAGNTIYFGEGSWLTVV.

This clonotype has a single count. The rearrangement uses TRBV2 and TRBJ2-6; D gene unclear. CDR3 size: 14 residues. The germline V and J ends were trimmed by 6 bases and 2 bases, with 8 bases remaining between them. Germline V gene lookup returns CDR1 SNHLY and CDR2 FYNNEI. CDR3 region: CASRTQAGANVLTF. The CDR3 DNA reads TGTGCCAGCAGGACCCAAGCTGGGGCCAACGTCCTGACTTTC.

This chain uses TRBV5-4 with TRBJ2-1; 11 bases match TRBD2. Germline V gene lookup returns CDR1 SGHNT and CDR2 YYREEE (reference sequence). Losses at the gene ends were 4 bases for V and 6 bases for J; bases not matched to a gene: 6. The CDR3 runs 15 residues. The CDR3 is CASSPEGLAANEQFF. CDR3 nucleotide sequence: TGTGCCAGCAGCCCCGAGGGACTAGCGGCCAATGAGCAGTTCTTC.

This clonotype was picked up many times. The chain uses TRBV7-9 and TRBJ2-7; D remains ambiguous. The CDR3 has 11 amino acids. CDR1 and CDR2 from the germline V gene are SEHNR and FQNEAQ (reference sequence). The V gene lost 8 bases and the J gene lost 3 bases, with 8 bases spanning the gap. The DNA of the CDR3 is TGTGCCAGCGCTACGATCTACGAGCAGTACTTC. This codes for CASATIYEQYF.